This TCR beta chain was identified in a study of shared clonotypes between healthy human individuals. Across the whole study: Those who served as donors were a couple of women and a few men between the ages of 18 and 49. Overall study findings and caveats: Researchers found naive subsets generally carried larger estimated richness than memory subsets. Approximately 5% was the fraction of naive CD4 clonotypes found shared across a few donors.

The CDR3 sequence is 15 residues long. Germline V gives CDR1 LNHDA, CDR2 SQIVND (reference sequence). The junction had 5 bases not matched to a gene; V was cut back by 3 bases and J by 2 bases. Note on this clone: As yet, its antigen is unknown.

Clones were sequenced by immunoSEQ multiplex PCR, and TCRdb holds only the in-frame ones, with some missing. The table shows over a million clones, with approximately 98% occurring only once. CD4+ cells yielded CD45RA+ naive and CD45RA-negative memory subsets. This sequence originates from a man younger than 40 in good health. The specimen sequenced was naive CD4+ T cells sorted from blood. Sample subset: CD45RA+ positively selected. This chain connects TRBV19 to TRBJ2-7, with 9 nucleotides matching TRBD2. In DNA form, the CDR3 reads TGTGCCAGTAGTATGCTAGCGGGAACCGCCTACGAGCAGTACTTC. Residues: CASSMLAGTAYEQYF.